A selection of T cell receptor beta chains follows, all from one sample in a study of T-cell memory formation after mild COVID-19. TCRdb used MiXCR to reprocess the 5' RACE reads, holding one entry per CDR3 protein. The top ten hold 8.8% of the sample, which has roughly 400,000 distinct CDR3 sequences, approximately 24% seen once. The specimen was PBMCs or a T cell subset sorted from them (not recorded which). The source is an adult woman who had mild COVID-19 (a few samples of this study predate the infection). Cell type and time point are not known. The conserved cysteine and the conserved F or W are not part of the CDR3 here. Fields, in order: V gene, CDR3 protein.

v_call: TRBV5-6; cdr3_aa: ASSYTENTEAF
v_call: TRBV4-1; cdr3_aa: ASSQGSRGETQY
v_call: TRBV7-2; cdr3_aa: ASRAPRGPVTDTQY
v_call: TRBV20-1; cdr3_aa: SARERLAGGYEQY
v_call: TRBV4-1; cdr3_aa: ASSQDILAYNNEQF
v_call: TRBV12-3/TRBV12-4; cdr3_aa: ASSPREAAQPQH
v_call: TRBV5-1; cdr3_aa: ASSFGQTLKSTGELF
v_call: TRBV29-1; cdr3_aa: SAWGLAGGTGELF
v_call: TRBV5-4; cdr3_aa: ASSSGRTRSTDTQY
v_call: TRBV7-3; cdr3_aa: ASSLTAVEPQH
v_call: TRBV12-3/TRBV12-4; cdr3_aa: ASSPVWDRRYTGELF
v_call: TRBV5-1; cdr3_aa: ASSLALTTTITDTQY
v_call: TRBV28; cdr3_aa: ASRDQGALGYT
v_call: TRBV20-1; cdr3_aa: SAPGTSAETQY
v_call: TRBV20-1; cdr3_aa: SARVTGGTDTQY
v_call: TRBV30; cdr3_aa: AWSPLPNYGYT
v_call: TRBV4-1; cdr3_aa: ASSHLEDGYT